The 12 T cell receptor beta chains presented below share a single source sample, sequenced in a study of T cell responses to AZD1222 COVID-19 vaccine. Sequencing used immunoSEQ multiplex PCR; TCRdb keeps in-frame clones, though not all of them. The table has about 150,000 clones, about 90% seen once. The input for sequencing was peripheral blood, taken on day 0 of AZD1222 vaccination. The receptors derive from an adult in good health.

The chain has TRBV7-2 and TRBJ1-3; possibly TRBD1 for D (5 bases). The germline V gene has CDR1 SGHTA and CDR2 FQGNSA. V was trimmed by 5 bases and J by 3 bases, leaving 14 bases between them. The CDR3 spans 15 residues. CDR3 in DNA: TGTGCCAGCAGCCTCCGGGGGGTTGATGGAAACACCATATATTTT. It specifies CASSLRGVDGNTIYF.

The genes are TRBV11-2 and TRBJ2-3; 15 bases match TRBD2. V lost 4 bases, J lost 6 bases, and 2 bases stayed unmatched. Germline CDR1 and CDR2: SGHAT and FQNNGV. The CDR3 runs to 15 residues. The CDR3 reads CASSWTSGRGDTQYF. In DNA, the CDR3 is TGTGCCAGCAGCTGGACTAGCGGGAGGGGGGATACGCAGTATTTT.

V usage is TRBV24-1 and J usage is TRBJ1-5; D uncertain. This CDR3 comprises 12 residues. Germline V CDR1 and CDR2: KGHDR, SFDVKD. With 3 bases removed from V and 8 bases from J, the gap between germline ends came to 7 bases. CDR3 residues: CATSDSLEPQHF. DNA for the CDR3: TGTGCCACCAGTGATAGCCTCGAGCCCCAGCATTTT.

The chain has TRBV4-1 and TRBJ1-1, with a weak D call TRBD1 (5 bases). V lost 3 bases and J lost 1, with 9 bases in between. From germline, CDR1 is MGHRA and CDR2 YSYEKL. This CDR3 contains 14 residues. CDR3 coding DNA: TGCGCCAGCAGCCAGGACATGGGGAACACTGAAGCTTTCTTT. Its protein is CASSQDMGNTEAFF.

The chain is built from TRBV4-2 and TRBJ1-5; 9 bases agree with TRBD1. Trimming removed 0 bases from V and 0 bases from J; junction bases left unmatched: 12. CDR3 length: 20 amino acids. CDR1 LGHNA and CDR2 YNFKEQ come from the germline V gene. CDR3 amino acids: CASSQDPARDREGSNQPQHF. CDR3 sequence (DNA): TGTGCCAGCAGCCAAGACCCCGCTAGGGACAGGGAAGGTAGCAATCAGCCCCAGCATTTT.

The V gene is TRBV5-8, the J gene TRBJ2-3; 8 positions agree with TRBD1. The germline CDR1 and CDR2 sequences are SGHTS and YDEGEE. This CDR3 has 15 amino acids. Unmatched junction bases numbered 5, after V lost 3 bases and J lost 2 bases. CDR3 DNA: TGTGCCAGCAGCTCGAGGGGACAGGTCACAGATACGCAGTATTTT. Protein: CASSSRGQVTDTQYF. Full variable domain (outside the CDR3, taken from reference TRBV5-8 and TRBJ2-3): EAGVTQSPTHLIKTRGQQATLRCSPISGHTSVYWYQQALGLGLQFLLWYDEGEERNRGNFPPRFSGRQFPNYSSELNVNALELEDSALYLCASSSRGQVTDTQYFGPGTRLTVL.

The chain couples TRBV21-1 to TRBJ2-7; TRBD2 was called by the table and not checked on the DNA. TRBV21-1 is deemed a pseudogene. CDR3 size: 14 residues. The CDR3, as DNA: TGTGCCAGCAGGGTAGCGGGAGGGTGCTACGAGCAGTACTTC. Protein: CASRVAGGCYEQYF.

The chain uses TRBV7-8 and TRBJ2-1, with TRBD2 matching 9 bases. The V gene's germline CDR1 is SGHVS and CDR2 FQNEAQ. The CDR3 covers 16 residues. J was trimmed by 4 bases and V by 4 bases; bases with no gene match: 8. CDR3 sequence reads: CASSSPVLAGYNEQFF. The CDR3 region has the DNA TGTGCCAGCAGCTCCCCGGTTCTAGCGGGATACAATGAGCAGTTCTTC.

This clone is a singleton in its sample. The V gene is TRBV4-3, the J gene TRBJ1-1; maybe TRBD1 (5 bases). There are 15 residues in the CDR3. From germline, CDR1 is LGHNA and CDR2 YSLEER. V lost 0 bases, J lost 1 base, and 9 bases lay in between. CDR3 sequence reads: CASSQDWRGNTEAFF. DNA of the CDR3: TGCGCCAGCAGCCAAGATTGGAGGGGGAACACTGAAGCTTTCTTT.

The rearrangement uses TRBV4-1 and TRBJ2-1, with 7 bases matching TRBD1. Looked up from germline, CDR1 is MGHRA and CDR2 is YSYEKL. Trimming cost V 4 bases and J 5 bases; bases outside gene matches: 11. This CDR3 contains 16 residues. The DNA of the CDR3 is TGCGCCAGCAGCCCCCTCCTGGGACAGACCCACAATGAGCAGTTCTTC. This translates into CASSPLLGQTHNEQFF.

The rearrangement links TRBV30 to TRBJ1-1; D call uncertain. Germline V CDR1 and CDR2: GTSNPN, SVGIG (reference sequence). The ends were cut back, 5 bases at V and 3 bases at J, with 10 bases in the middle. The CDR3 is made up of 12 amino acids. As DNA, the CDR3 is TGTGCCTGGGTTGACAATGACACTGAAGCTTTCTTT. Protein: CAWVDNDTEAFF.

The genes are TRBV6-2 or TRBV6-3 and TRBJ2-6; D is unclear. This CDR3 has 15 amino acids. CDR1 MNHEY and CDR2 SVGEGT come from the germline V gene. V was pared by 2 bases and J by 0 bases, with 5 bases between. As DNA, the CDR3 is TGTGCCAGCAGTTACGTCAGCTCTGGGGCCAACGTCCTGACTTTC. It yields the protein CASSYVSSGANVLTF.